This T cell receptor (beta chain) was sequenced for a study of blood T cell repertoires in COVID-19. Study-level information: Spain, Italy and the United States supplied samples that represented acute and convalescent COVID-19.

Original analysis: Amplification from reference gene primers served as the basis for estimated nucleated cell counts. Sequencing used immunoSEQ multiplex PCR; TCRdb keeps in-frame clones, though not all of them. That table is the source of V, J and clone size, and D and trimming were worked out from the DNA. Of some 150,000 clones listed, more than 65% are singletons. CDR3 size: 13 residues. V lost 2 bases, J lost 5 bases, and 6 bases lay in between. The receptor was derived from a woman aged 55-75 years with acute or convalescent COVID-19. Sequencing input: peripheral blood. V is TRBV12-3 or TRBV12-4 and J is TRBJ2-2; the D is unclear. CDR3 DNA: TGTGCCAGCAGTTTATTCGGGACCGGGGAGCTGTTTTTT. Amino acids: CASSLFGTGELFF.